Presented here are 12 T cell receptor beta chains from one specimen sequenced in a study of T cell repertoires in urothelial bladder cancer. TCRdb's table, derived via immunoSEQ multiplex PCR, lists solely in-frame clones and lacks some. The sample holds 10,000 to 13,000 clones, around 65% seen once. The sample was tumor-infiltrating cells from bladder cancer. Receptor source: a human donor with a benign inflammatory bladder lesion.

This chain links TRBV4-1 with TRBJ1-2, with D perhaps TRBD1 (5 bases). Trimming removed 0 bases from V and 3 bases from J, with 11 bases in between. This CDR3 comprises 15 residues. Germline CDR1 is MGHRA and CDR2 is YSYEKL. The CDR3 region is CASSQDGNRYYGYTF. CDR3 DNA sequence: TGCGCCAGCAGCCAAGATGGGAACAGGTACTATGGCTACACCTTC.

The chain's CDR3 is CAISDDRGQYF. The CDR3 bases are TGTGCCATCAGCGATGACAGGGGGCAGTACTTC. The chain couples TRBV10-3 to TRBJ2-7; TRBD1 aligns across 8 bases. Germline loops: CDR1 ENHRY, CDR2 SYGVKD. Trimming removed 6 bases from V and 9 bases from J; junction bases left unmatched: 4. The CDR3 sequence is 11 residues long.

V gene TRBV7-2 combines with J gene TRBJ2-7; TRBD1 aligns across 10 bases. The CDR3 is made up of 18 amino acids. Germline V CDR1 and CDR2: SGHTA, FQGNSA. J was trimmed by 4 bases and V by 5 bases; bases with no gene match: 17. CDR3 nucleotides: TGTGCCAGCAGCGCCGGGACAGGGGTACTCCCTCCATCTTACGAGCAGTACTTC. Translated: CASSAGTGVLPPSYEQYF. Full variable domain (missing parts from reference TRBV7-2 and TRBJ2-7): GAGVSQSPSNKVTEKGKDVELRCDPISGHTALYWYRQSLGQGLEFLIYFQGNSAPDKSGLPSDRFSAERTGGSVSTLTIQRTQQEDSAVYLCASSAGTGVLPPSYEQYFGPGTRLTVT.

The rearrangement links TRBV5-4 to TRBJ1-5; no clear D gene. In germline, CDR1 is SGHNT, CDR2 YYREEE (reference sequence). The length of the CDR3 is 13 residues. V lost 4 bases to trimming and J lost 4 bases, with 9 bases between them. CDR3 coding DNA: TGTGCCAGCAGCCTCGATACGAATCAGCCCCAGCATTTT. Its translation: CASSLDTNQPQHF.

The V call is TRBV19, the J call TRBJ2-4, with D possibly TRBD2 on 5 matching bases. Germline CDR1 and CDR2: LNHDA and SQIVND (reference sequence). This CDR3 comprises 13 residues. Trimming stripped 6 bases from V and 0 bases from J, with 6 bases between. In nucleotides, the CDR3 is TGTGCCAGTAGCGGACTAGCCAAAAACATTCAGTACTTC. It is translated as CASSGLAKNIQYF.

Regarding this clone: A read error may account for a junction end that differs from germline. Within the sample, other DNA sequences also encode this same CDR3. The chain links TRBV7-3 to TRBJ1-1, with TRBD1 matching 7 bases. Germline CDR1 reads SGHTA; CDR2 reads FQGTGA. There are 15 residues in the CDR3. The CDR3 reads CASSSAGGANTEAFF. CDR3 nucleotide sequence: TGTGCCAGCAGCTCCGCAGGGGGAGCGAACACTGAGGCTTTCTTT.

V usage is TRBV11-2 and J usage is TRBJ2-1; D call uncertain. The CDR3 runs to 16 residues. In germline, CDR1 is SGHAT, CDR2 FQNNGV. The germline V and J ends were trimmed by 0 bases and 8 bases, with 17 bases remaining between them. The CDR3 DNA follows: TGTGCCAGCAGCTTAGAGTGGCTAGGACCAAGCGATGAGCAGTTCTTC. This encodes CASSLEWLGPSDEQFF.

CDR3: CASSEYLGRVTGEQYF. The CDR3 coding sequence is TGTGCCAGCAGTGAATACCTCGGACGGGTTACAGGGGAGCAGTACTTC. The chain is built from TRBV25-1 and TRBJ2-7; weak D call: TRBD1 (6 bases). The CDR3 runs to 16 residues. Trimming left V 0 bases short and J 7 bases short, with 19 bases between. Per germline, CDR1 MGHDK and CDR2 SYGVNS.

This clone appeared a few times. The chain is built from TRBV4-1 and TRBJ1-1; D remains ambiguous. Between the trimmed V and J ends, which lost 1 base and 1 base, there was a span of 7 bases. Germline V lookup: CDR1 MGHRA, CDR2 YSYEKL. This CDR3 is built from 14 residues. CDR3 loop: CASSQAAQNTEAFF. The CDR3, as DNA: TGCGCCAGCAGCCAAGCCGCACAGAACACTGAAGCTTTCTTT.

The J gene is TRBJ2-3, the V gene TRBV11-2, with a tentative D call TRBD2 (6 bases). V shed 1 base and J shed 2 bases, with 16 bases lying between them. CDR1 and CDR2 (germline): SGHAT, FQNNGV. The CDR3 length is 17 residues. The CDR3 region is CASSLVAGLGYTDTQYF. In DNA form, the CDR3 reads TGTGCCAGCAGCTTAGTCGCGGGGCTGGGTTACACAGATACGCAGTATTTT.

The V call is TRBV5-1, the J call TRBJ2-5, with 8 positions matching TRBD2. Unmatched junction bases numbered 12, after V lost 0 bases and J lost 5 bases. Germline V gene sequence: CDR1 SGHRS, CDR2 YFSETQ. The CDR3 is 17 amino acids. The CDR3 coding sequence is TGCGCCAGCAGCTTGGGATACGGGGGGGCTGTCCGGGAGACCCAGTACTTC. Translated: CASSLGYGGAVRETQYF.

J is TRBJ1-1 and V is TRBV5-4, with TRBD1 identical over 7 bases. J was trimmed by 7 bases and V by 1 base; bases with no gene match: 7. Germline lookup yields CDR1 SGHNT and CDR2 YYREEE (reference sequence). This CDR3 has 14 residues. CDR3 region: CASSLSVWDSEAFF. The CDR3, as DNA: TGTGCCAGCAGCTTGTCCGTTTGGGACAGTGAAGCTTTCTTT. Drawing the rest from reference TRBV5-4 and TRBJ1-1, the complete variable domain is ETGVTQSPTHLIKTRGQQVTLRCSSQSGHNTVSWYQQALGQGPQFIFQYYREEENGRGNFPPRFSGLQFPNYSSELNVNALELDDSALYLCASSLSVWDSEAFFGQGTRLTVV.